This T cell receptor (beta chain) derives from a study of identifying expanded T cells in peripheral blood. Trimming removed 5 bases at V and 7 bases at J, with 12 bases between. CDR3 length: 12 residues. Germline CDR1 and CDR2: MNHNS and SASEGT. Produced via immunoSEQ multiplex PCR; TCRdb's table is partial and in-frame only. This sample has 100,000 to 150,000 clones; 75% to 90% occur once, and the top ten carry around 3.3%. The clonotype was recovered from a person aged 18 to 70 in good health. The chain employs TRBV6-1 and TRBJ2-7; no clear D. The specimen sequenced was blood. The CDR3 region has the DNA TGTGCCAGCAGTTATGGGGAACAAGAGCAGTACTTC. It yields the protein CASSYGEQEQYF.